The entry that follows covers one TCR beta chain sequence. Its target is not known. The sample originates from a study of cytomegalovirus exposure and HLA in healthy donors. Regarding the study as a whole: According to reports, the classifier identified cytomegalovirus status with high specificity and sensitivity. Later work associated fewer than 20,000 TCR beta sequences with HLA alleles at 0.05 false discovery rate.

The germline V gene has CDR1 LGHNA and CDR2 YNFKEQ. V lost 1 base and J lost 5; bases outside the gene matches: 2. This CDR3 has 15 amino acids. The PCR ran on 60 Vbeta and 13 Jbeta primers. Measured with immunoSEQ multiplex PCR; TCRdb has only the in-frame clones, and not every one. Here the sample spans 99,000 or so clones, about three quarters being singletons. Sequenced material: PBMCs. This chain uses TRBV4-2 with TRBJ2-1; 10 bases are a match to TRBD2. This receptor was taken from a man aged 55 to 70 in good health and CMV-seropositive. CDR3 nucleotides: TGTGCCAGCAGCCAAGGGCTAGCGGGGGACAATGAGCAGTTCTTC. It specifies CASSQGLAGDNEQFF.